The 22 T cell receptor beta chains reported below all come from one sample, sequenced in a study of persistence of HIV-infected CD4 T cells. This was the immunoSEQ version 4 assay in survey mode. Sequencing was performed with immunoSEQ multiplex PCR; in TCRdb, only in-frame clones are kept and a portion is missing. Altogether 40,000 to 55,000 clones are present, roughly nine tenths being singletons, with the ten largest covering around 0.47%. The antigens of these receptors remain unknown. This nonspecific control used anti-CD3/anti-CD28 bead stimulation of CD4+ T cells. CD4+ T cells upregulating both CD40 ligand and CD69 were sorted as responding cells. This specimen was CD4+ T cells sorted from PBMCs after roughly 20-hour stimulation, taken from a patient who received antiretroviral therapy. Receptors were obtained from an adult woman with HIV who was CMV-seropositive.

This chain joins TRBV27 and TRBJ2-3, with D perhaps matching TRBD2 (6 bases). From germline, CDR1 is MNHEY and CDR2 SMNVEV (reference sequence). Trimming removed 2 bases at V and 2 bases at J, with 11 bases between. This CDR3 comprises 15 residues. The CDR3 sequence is CASSLAGRSTDTQYF. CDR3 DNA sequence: TGTGCCAGCAGTTTAGCGGGGCGGTCCACAGATACGCAGTATTTT.

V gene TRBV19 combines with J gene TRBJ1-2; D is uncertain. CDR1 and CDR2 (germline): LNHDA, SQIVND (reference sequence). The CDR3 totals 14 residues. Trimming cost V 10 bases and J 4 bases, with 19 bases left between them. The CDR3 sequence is CATSRSVGIYGYTF. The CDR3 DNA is TGTGCCACCTCACGCTCGGTCGGTATCTATGGCTACACCTTC.

This chain's CDR3 is CASSLGGARREEQFF. In DNA, the CDR3 is TGTGCCAGCAGTTTGGGCGGCGCCCGGCGGGAAGAGCAGTTCTTC. V gene TRBV6-2 or TRBV6-3 combines with J gene TRBJ2-1; tentative D call: TRBD2 (6 bases). The CDR3 contains 15 residues. The V end was cut by 4 bases, the J end by 10 bases, with 20 bases between. Germline V gives CDR1 MNHEY, CDR2 SVGEGT.

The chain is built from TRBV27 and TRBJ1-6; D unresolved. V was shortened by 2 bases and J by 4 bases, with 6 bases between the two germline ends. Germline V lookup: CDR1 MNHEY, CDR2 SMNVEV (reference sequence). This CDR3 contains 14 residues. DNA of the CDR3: TGTGCCAGCAGTTTACGGGTTTATAATTCACCCCTCCACTTT. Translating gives CASSLRVYNSPLHF.

The CDR3 coding sequence is TGCGCCAGCAGCTACGACAGGAATTATGGCTACACCTTC. Translation: CASSYDRNYGYTF. The genes are TRBV5-1 and TRBJ1-2; D may be TRBD1 (6 bases). Germline V CDR1 and CDR2: SGHRS, YFSETQ. The CDR3 extends over 13 amino acids. V was pared by 3 bases and J by 5 bases, with 11 bases between.

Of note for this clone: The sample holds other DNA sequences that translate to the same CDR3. DNA for the CDR3: TGCGCCAGCAGTGGCGGACCGAACACTGAAGCTTTCTTT. Translated, it gives CASSGGPNTEAFF. V is TRBV10-2 and J is TRBJ1-1; D is unclear. CDR3 length: 13 amino acids. V was cut by 4 bases and J by 1 base, with 7 bases left in between. In germline, CDR1 is WSHSY, CDR2 SAAADI.

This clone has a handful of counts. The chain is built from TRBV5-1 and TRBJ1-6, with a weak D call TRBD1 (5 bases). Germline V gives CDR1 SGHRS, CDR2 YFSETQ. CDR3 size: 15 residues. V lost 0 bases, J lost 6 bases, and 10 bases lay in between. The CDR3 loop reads CASSLDNRSNSPLHF. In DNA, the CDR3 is TGCGCCAGCAGCTTGGATAACAGGAGTAATTCACCCCTCCACTTT.

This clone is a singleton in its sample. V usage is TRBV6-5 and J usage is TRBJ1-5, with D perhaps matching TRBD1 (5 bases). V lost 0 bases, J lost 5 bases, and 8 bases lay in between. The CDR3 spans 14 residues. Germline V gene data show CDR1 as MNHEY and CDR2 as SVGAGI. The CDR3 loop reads CASSYSEGYQPQHF. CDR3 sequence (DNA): TGTGCCAGCAGTTACTCGGAGGGGTATCAGCCCCAGCATTTT.

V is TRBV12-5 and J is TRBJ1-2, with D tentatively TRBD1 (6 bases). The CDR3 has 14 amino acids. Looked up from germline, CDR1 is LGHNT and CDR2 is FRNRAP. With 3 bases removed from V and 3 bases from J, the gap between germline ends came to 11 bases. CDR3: CASGLEQGYYGYTF. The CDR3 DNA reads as TGTGCTAGTGGTTTAGAACAGGGTTACTATGGCTACACCTTC. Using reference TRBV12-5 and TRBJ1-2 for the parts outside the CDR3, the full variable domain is DARVTQTPRHKVTEMGQEVTMRCQPILGHNTVFWYRQTMMQGLELLAYFRNRAPLDDSGMPKDRFSAEMPDATLATLKIQPSEPRDSAVYFCASGLEQGYYGYTFGSGTRLTVV.

CDR3 in amino acids: CASVSGQPYNEQFF. The CDR3 DNA reads as TGTGCCAGCGTGAGCGGGCAGCCATACAATGAGCAGTTCTTC. This rearrangement joins TRBV11-2 to TRBJ2-1; D possibly corresponds to TRBD2 (6 bases). The CDR3 runs to 14 residues. The germline CDR1 and CDR2 sequences are SGHAT and FQNNGV. Trimming removed 8 bases at V and 4 bases at J, with 15 bases between. The variable domain in full, completed from reference TRBV11-2 and TRBJ2-1, reads EAGVAQSPRYKIIEKRQSVAFWCNPISGHATLYWYQQILGQGPKLLIQFQNNGVVDDSQLPKDRFSAERLKGVDSTLKIQPAKLEDSAVYLCASVSGQPYNEQFFGPGTRLTVL.

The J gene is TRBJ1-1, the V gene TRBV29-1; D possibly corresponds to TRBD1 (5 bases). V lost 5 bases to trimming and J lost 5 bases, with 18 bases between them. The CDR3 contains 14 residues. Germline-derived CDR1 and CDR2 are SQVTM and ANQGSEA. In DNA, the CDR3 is TGCAGCGTTAGGTTGGGTAGTGGGGGGACTGAAGCTTTCTTT. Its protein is CSVRLGSGGTEAFF.

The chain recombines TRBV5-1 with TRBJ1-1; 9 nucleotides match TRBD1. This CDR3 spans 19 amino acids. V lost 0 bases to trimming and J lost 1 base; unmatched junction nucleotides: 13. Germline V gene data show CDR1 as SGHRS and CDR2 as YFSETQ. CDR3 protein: CASSLGLQGAGRRNTEAFF. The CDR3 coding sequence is TGCGCCAGCAGCTTGGGATTACAGGGGGCTGGGAGGAGGAACACTGAAGCTTTCTTT.

DNA for the CDR3: TGTGCCAGCAGCCAAAGAACCCGGACAGACTCCTACGAGCAGTACTTC. Protein: CASSQRTRTDSYEQYF. V and J are TRBV4-2 and TRBJ2-7; weak D call: TRBD1 (6 bases). V dropped 2 bases and J dropped 0 bases, with 14 bases sitting between them. Germline values: CDR1 LGHNA, CDR2 YNFKEQ. The CDR3 runs 16 residues.

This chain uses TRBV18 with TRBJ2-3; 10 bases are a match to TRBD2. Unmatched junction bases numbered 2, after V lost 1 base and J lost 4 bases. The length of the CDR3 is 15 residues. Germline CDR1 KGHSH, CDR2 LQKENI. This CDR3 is CASSPRGLASDTQYF. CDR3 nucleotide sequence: TGTGCCAGCTCACCACGGGGACTAGCGTCAGATACGCAGTATTTT.

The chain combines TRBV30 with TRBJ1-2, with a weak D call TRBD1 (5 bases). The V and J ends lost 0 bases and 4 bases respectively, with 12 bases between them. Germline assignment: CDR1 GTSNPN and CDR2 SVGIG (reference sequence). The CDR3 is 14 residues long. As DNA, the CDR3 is TGTGCCTGGAGTGTACCCGCCGGGACCTATGGCTACACCTTC. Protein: CAWSVPAGTYGYTF.

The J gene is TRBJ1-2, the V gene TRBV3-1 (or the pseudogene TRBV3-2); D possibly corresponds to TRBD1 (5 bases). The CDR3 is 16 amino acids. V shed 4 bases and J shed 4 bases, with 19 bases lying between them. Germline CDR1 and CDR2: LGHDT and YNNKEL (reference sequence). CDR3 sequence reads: CASSPRGDLSSYGYTF. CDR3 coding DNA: TGTGCCAGCAGCCCGCGGGGGGACTTATCCAGCTATGGCTACACCTTC.

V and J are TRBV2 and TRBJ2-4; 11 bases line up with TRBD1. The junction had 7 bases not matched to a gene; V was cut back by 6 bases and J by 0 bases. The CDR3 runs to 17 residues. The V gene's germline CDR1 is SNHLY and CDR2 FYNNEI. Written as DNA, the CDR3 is TGTGCCAGCAGGAGGGGGACAGGGGGAATAGCCAAAAACATTCAGTACTTC. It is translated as CASRRGTGGIAKNIQYF.

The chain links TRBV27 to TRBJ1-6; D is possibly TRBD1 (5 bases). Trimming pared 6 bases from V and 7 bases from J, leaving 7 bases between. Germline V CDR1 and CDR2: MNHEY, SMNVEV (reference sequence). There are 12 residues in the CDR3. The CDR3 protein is CASRRQNSPLHF. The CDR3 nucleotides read TGTGCCAGCAGAAGACAGAATTCACCCCTCCACTTT.

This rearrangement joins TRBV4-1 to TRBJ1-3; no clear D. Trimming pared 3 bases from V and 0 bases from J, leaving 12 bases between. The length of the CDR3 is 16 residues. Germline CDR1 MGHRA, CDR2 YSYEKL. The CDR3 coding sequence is TGCGCCAGCAGCCAGGATTTACTGCGCTCTGGAAACACCATATATTTT. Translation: CASSQDLLRSGNTIYF.

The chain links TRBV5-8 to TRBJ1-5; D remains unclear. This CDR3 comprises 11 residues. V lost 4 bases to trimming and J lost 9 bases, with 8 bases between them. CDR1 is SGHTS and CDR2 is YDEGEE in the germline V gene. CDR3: CASSQLGPQHF. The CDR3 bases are TGTGCCAGCAGCCAGCTTGGGCCCCAGCATTTT.

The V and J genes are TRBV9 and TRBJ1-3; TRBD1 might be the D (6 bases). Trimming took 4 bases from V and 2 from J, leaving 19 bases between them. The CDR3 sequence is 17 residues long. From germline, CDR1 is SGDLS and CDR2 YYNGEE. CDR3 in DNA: TGTGCCAGCAGCTTGACACAGGGAAAGTTTACTGGAAACACCATATATTTT. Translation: CASSLTQGKFTGNTIYF.

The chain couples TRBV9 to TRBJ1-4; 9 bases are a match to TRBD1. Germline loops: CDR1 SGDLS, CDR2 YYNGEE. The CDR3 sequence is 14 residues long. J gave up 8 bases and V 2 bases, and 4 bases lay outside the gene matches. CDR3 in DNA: TGTGCCAGCAGCGTTAGGACAGGGGAGGAAAAACTGTTTTTT. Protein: CASSVRTGEEKLFF.